The 8 T cell receptor beta chains in this list originate from one sample, sequenced in a study of shared clonotypes between healthy human individuals. Positive CCR7 selection of CD45RO-negative cells yielded the naive CD8 cells, and terminally differentiated effector memory CD45RA+ cells were excluded. The assay was immunoSEQ multiplex PCR, and TCRdb's table has in-frame clones only and misses some. The sample has some 630,000 clones; roughly 96% are singletons. The sample taken for sequencing was naive CD8+ T cells sorted from blood. These receptors were collected from a woman in her 30s in good health.

This chain connects TRBV11-1 to TRBJ1-5, with D perhaps matching TRBD1 (5 bases). Germline V gene sequence: CDR1 SGHAT, CDR2 FQDESV (reference sequence). The CDR3 is 14 amino acids. The V and J ends lost 1 base and 3 bases respectively, with 7 bases between them. The CDR3 is CASSLDRFNQPQHF. The CDR3 DNA sequence: TGTGCCAGCAGCTTAGACAGGTTCAATCAGCCCCAGCATTTT. The complete variable domain, with remaining parts taken from reference TRBV11-1 and TRBJ1-5, reads EAEVAQSPRYKITEKSQAVAFWCDPISGHATLYWYRQILGQGPELLVQFQDESVVDDSQLPKDRFSAERLKGVDSTLKIQPAELGDSAMYLCASSLDRFNQPQHFGDGTRLSIL.

J is TRBJ2-3 and V is TRBV7-8; D gene uncertain. Germline CDR1 and CDR2: SGHVS and FQNEAQ. V was clipped by 1 base and J by 4 bases, with 9 bases between them. The CDR3 sequence is 14 residues long. The CDR3 here is CASSLGYPPDTQYF. CDR3 DNA sequence: TGTGCCAGCAGCTTAGGCTACCCGCCAGATACGCAGTATTTT. The complete variable domain, with remaining parts taken from reference TRBV7-8 and TRBJ2-3, reads GAGVSQSPRYKVAKRGQDVALRCDPISGHVSLFWYQQALGQGPEFLTYFQNEAQLDKSGLPSDRFFAERPEGSVSTLKIQRTQQEDSAVYLCASSLGYPPDTQYFGPGTRLTVL.

This chain connects TRBV11-2 to TRBJ2-1; 11 positions agree with TRBD2. This CDR3 region has 16 residues. After removal of 8 bases from V and 6 bases from J, the junction contained 12 bases not matched to a gene. Per the germline V gene, CDR1 is SGHAT and CDR2 is FQNNGV. CDR3 in amino acids: CASGTGLAGGPNEQFF. CDR3 nucleotide sequence: TGTGCCAGCGGAACCGGATTAGCGGGAGGGCCCAATGAGCAGTTCTTC.

The count of this clone is one. The chain joins TRBV11-1 to TRBJ2-7; D may be TRBD2 (5 bases). V shed 0 bases and J shed 5 bases, with 14 bases lying between them. Per germline, CDR1 SGHAT and CDR2 FQDESV (reference sequence). The CDR3 is 15 amino acids. Here the CDR3 reads CASSLALEGDHEQYF. CDR3 nucleotide sequence: TGTGCCAGCAGCTTAGCGTTAGAGGGAGACCACGAGCAGTACTTC. The full variable domain, in which reference TRBV11-1 and TRBJ2-7 provide the parts outside the CDR3, is EAEVAQSPRYKITEKSQAVAFWCDPISGHATLYWYRQILGQGPELLVQFQDESVVDDSQLPKDRFSAERLKGVDSTLKIQPAELGDSAMYLCASSLALEGDHEQYFGPGTRLTVT.

The rearrangement links TRBV6-4 to TRBJ2-1; the match to TRBD2 covers 8 bases. With V trimmed by 5 bases and J by 15 bases, 6 bases remained unmatched. The germline V gene has CDR1 MRHNA and CDR2 SNTAGT. The CDR3 length is 11 residues. In nucleotides, the CDR3 is TGTGCCAGCAGTAGTAGCGGGATGTGGTTCTTC. Residues: CASSSSGMWFF.

The J gene is TRBJ2-1, the V gene TRBV19; D might be TRBD1 (6 bases). This CDR3 has 13 amino acids. Germline loops: CDR1 LNHDA, CDR2 SQIVND (reference sequence). V lost 2 bases, J lost 9 bases, and 11 bases lay in between. CDR3 sequence reads: CASSIRTASEQFF. The CDR3 DNA follows: TGTGCCAGTAGTATACGGACAGCAAGTGAGCAGTTCTTC.

The chain joins TRBV19 to TRBJ2-7; TRBD1 or TRBD2 may be the D gene (5 bases each). V lost 5 bases to trimming and J lost 1 base, with 12 bases between them. The CDR3 is 14 residues long. The V gene's germline CDR1 is LNHDA and CDR2 SQIVND (reference sequence). For the CDR3, the DNA is TGTGCCAGTAGTTCCGCGAGGGGTTCCTACGAGCAGTACTTC. Translation gives CASSSARGSYEQYF. The whole variable domain, filled in from reference TRBV19 and TRBJ2-7, reads DGGITQSPKYLFRKEGQNVTLSCEQNLNHDAMYWYRQDPGQGLRLIYYSQIVNDFQKGDIAEGYSVSREKKESFPLTVTSAQKNPTAFYLCASSSARGSYEQYFGPGTRLTVT.

This chain connects TRBV2 to TRBJ2-7, with no clear D. The length of the CDR3 is 15 residues. The V and J ends lost 1 base and 0 bases respectively, with 10 bases between them. Germline V gene sequence: CDR1 SNHLY, CDR2 FYNNEI. CDR3 coding DNA: TGTGCCAGCAGTGAAGAGAGAGGTAGCTCCTACGAGCAGTACTTC. Its protein product is CASSEERGSSYEQYF.